The 19 T cell receptor beta chains reported below all come from one sample, sequenced in a study of cytomegalovirus exposure and HLA in healthy donors. The primer mix had 60 Vbeta and 13 Jbeta primers. Produced via immunoSEQ multiplex PCR; TCRdb's table is partial and in-frame only. The sample has 150,000 to 200,000 clones, approximately 84% seen once. Sequenced sample: PBMCs. The receptors were gathered from a girl between 5 and 17 years old in good health and CMV-seropositive.

This clone was picked up a small number of times. The rearrangement joins TRBV14 to TRBJ1-4; D remains ambiguous. V was shortened by 4 bases and J by 11 bases, with 11 bases between the two germline ends. This CDR3 contains 12 residues. CDR1 and CDR2 (germline): SGHDN, FVKESK. For the CDR3, the DNA is TGTGCCAGCAGCCCAGAGTCCGAGAAACTGTTTTTT. Translated, it gives CASSPESEKLFF. The entire variable domain, with the rest obtained from reference TRBV14 and TRBJ1-4, is as follows: EAGVTQFPSHSVIEKGQTVTLRCDPISGHDNLYWYRRVMGKEIKFLLHFVKESKQDESGMPNNRFLAERTGGTYSTLKVQPAELEDSGVYFCASSPESEKLFFGSGTQLSVL.

The CDR3 DNA reads as TGCGCCAGCAGCCAAGAGGCAGGCACAGATACGCAGTATTTT. Its protein product is CASSQEAGTDTQYF. The V gene is TRBV4-1, the J gene TRBJ2-3; D gene uncertain. Germline V gives CDR1 MGHRA, CDR2 YSYEKL. V dropped 0 bases and J dropped 1 base, with 5 bases sitting between them. This CDR3 spans 14 amino acids.

The J gene is TRBJ2-3, the V gene TRBV5-1; D ambiguous. Germline loops: CDR1 SGHRS, CDR2 YFSETQ. The CDR3 sequence is 15 residues long. The V end lost 3 bases, the J end lost 2 bases, and 13 bases lay between the germline ends. This CDR3 reads CASSSDSSNTDTQYF. The CDR3 nucleotides read TGCGCCAGCAGCTCCGACTCCTCTAACACAGATACGCAGTATTTT.

The V gene is TRBV7-2, the J gene TRBJ1-2; D is uncertain. The ends were cut back, 1 base at V and 0 bases at J, with 6 bases in the middle. The germline V gene encodes CDR1 SGHTA and CDR2 FQGNSA. The CDR3 consists of 14 residues. Written as DNA, the CDR3 is TGTGCCAGCAGCTTAGACAGTTCTAACTATGGCTACACCTTC. This gives the protein CASSLDSSNYGYTF.

V is TRBV2 and J is TRBJ2-7; 7 bases are shared with TRBD2. The CDR3 has 13 residues. V shed 5 bases and J 7 bases; nucleotides not matched to a gene: 8. Germline-derived CDR1 and CDR2 are SNHLY and FYNNEI. The CDR3 spells CASSNSMGGEQYF. The DNA for the CDR3 is TGTGCCAGCAGTAACTCCATGGGAGGGGAGCAGTACTTC.

This clone was counted only a few times. The chain links TRBV6-5 to TRBJ2-5, with 10 bases aligning to TRBD2. The better agreement between TRBJ2-7 and the DNA end casts doubt on the J call. Germline values: CDR1 MNHEY, CDR2 SVGAGI. This CDR3 has 15 residues. In DNA form, the CDR3 reads TGTGCCAGCAGTTACTCGCTAGCGGGGGCCTACGAGCAGTACTTC. Encoded protein: CASSYSLAGAYEQYF.

The V call is TRBV5-1, the J call TRBJ2-7; TRBD2 is a possible D gene (7 bases). The V end was cut by 4 bases, the J end by 5 bases, with 16 bases between. In germline, CDR1 is SGHRS, CDR2 YFSETQ. This CDR3 spans 14 amino acids. Written as DNA, the CDR3 is TGCGCCAGCAGCGGAAGTAGGGGGGGTCACGAGCAGTACTTC. Its protein is CASSGSRGGHEQYF.

The rearrangement uses TRBV27 and TRBJ1-2, with a tentative D call TRBD1 (5 bases). Germline CDR1 reads MNHEY; CDR2 reads SMNVEV (reference sequence). The CDR3 has 13 residues. The V end was cut by 5 bases, the J end by 2 bases, with 9 bases between. The CDR3: CASSKQANYGYTF. Here the CDR3 DNA reads TGTGCCAGCAGTAAACAGGCCAACTATGGCTACACCTTC.

This rearrangement joins TRBV27 to TRBJ2-3; a possible D gene is TRBD1 (5 bases). V was clipped by 0 bases and J by 0 bases, with 34 bases between them. The CDR3 is 24 residues long. Germline V gene data show CDR1 as MNHEY and CDR2 as SMNVEV (reference sequence). This CDR3 is CASSLSSGKLSPKLDPKSTDTQYF. DNA for the CDR3: TGTGCCAGCAGTTTATCGTCAGGGAAGCTGTCCCCAAAGCTCGACCCCAAAAGCACAGATACGCAGTATTTT.

The rearrangement joins TRBV4-1 to TRBJ2-6, with 10 nucleotides matching TRBD1. The CDR3 covers 17 residues. Germline V CDR1 and CDR2: MGHRA, YSYEKL. J was trimmed by 10 bases and V by 1 base; bases with no gene match: 10. The CDR3 sequence: CASSQAGTGATPNVLTF. Here the CDR3 DNA reads TGCGCCAGCAGCCAAGCCGGGACAGGGGCCACTCCGAACGTCCTGACTTTC.

The chain couples TRBV12-5 to TRBJ2-2, with 8 bases aligning to TRBD1. The CDR3 totals 17 residues. The V and J ends lost 0 bases and 3 bases, in that order; junction bases with no gene match: 6. Germline CDR1 is LGHNT and CDR2 is FRNRAP. The CDR3, as DNA: TGTGCTAGTGGTTTGGTACTGACAGGGGTCTACACCGGGGAGCTGTTTTTT. It specifies CASGLVLTGVYTGELFF.

J is TRBJ1-1 and V is TRBV2; no definite D call. Looked up from germline, CDR1 is SNHLY and CDR2 is FYNNEI. This CDR3 has 13 residues. Trimming cost V 8 bases and J 0 bases, with 10 bases left between them. Here the CDR3 reads CASAGLVNTEAFF. The CDR3 bases are TGTGCCAGCGCTGGACTGGTGAACACTGAAGCTTTCTTT.

The chain recombines TRBV5-1 with TRBJ1-2; a possible D gene is TRBD1 (5 bases). Trimming left V 3 bases short and J 4 bases short, with 13 bases between. Germline V CDR1 and CDR2: SGHRS, YFSETQ. This CDR3 spans 14 amino acids. CDR3 sequence reads: CASSSKAGGYGYTF. The DNA of the CDR3 is TGCGCCAGCAGCTCGAAGGCGGGGGGCTATGGCTACACCTTC.

The chain joins TRBV6-1 to TRBJ1-2; no firm D call. The germline V gene encodes CDR1 MNHNS and CDR2 SASEGT. This CDR3 spans 13 amino acids. With 0 bases removed from V and 8 bases from J, the gap between germline ends came to 10 bases. As DNA, the CDR3 is TGTGCCAGCAGTGAAGCGCGGGTGCGGGGCTACACCTTC. Translating it yields CASSEARVRGYTF.

V gene TRBV5-8 combines with J gene TRBJ1-2; possible D gene TRBD1, 5 bases. The V end was cut by 0 bases, the J end by 11 bases, with 26 bases between. Germline V CDR1 and CDR2: SGHTS, YDEGEE. This CDR3 contains 17 residues. The CDR3 loop reads CASSLVPKTGVSSRYTF. As DNA, the CDR3 is TGTGCCAGCAGCTTGGTACCAAAAACAGGTGTTTCTTCTCGTTACACCTTC.

The chain is built from TRBV30 and TRBJ1-2; the D gene is possibly TRBD1 (5 bases). The CDR3 length is 13 residues. The V gene's germline CDR1 is GTSNPN and CDR2 SVGIG (reference sequence). The ends were cut back, 3 bases at V and 8 bases at J, with 16 bases in the middle. CDR3 sequence (DNA): TGTGCCTGGAGCCCCGGGCCTCAGGGCGGCTACACCTTC. As protein: CAWSPGPQGGYTF. The complete variable domain, with remaining parts taken from reference TRBV30 and TRBJ1-2, reads SQTIHQWPATLVQPVGSPLSLECTVEGTSNPNLYWYRQAAGRGLQLLFYSVGIGQISSEVPQNLSASRPQDRQFILSSKKLLLSDSGFYLCAWSPGPQGGYTFGSGTRLTVV.

The CDR3 reads CASSPTGGTYEQYF. The CDR3 DNA reads TGTGCCAGCAGTCCCACAGGGGGGACCTACGAGCAGTACTTC. The V gene is TRBV27, the J gene TRBJ2-5; 8 nucleotides match TRBD1. The assigned J gene may be wrong: the sequence end matches TRBJ2-7 better. Germline V lookup: CDR1 MNHEY, CDR2 SMNVEV (reference sequence). The CDR3 contains 14 residues.

V usage is TRBV19 and J usage is TRBJ1-2; D remains ambiguous. CDR1 is LNHDA, CDR2 SQIVND, per germline (reference sequence). This CDR3 comprises 14 residues. V was shortened by 4 bases and J by 0 bases, with 9 bases between the two germline ends. DNA for the CDR3: TGTGCCAGTAGTACATGGCAGACTAACTATGGCTACACCTTC. Translated: CASSTWQTNYGYTF.

The J gene is TRBJ1-4, the V gene TRBV13; 9 bases are a match to TRBD1. This CDR3 has 15 residues. The germline V gene has CDR1 PRHDT and CDR2 FYEKMQ (reference sequence). Trimming cost V 1 base and J 7 bases; bases outside gene matches: 4. CDR3 loop: CASSLVGDRVEKLFF. CDR3 DNA: TGTGCCAGCAGCTTAGTCGGGGACAGGGTTGAAAAACTGTTTTTT.